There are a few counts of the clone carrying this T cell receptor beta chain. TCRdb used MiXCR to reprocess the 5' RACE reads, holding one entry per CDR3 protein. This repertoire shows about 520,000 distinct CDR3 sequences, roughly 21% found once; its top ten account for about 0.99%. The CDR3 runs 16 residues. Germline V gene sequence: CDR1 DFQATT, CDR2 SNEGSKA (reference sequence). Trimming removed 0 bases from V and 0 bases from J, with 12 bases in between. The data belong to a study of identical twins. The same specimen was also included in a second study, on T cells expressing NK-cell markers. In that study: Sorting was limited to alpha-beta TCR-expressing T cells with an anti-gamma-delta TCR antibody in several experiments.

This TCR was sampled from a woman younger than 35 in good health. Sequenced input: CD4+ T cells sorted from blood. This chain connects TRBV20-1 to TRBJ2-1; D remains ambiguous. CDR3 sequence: CSARDLSRSSYNEQFF. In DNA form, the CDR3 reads TGCAGTGCTAGAGATCTTAGCAGAAGCTCCTACAATGAGCAGTTCTTC.